This is a list of T cell receptor beta chains from one sample in a study of shared clonotypes between healthy human individuals. The repertoire was sequenced with immunoSEQ multiplex PCR; TCRdb's copy has only in-frame clones and lacks some. Among about 1,900,000 clones listed, just under 95% were seen once. Sequenced: naive CD8+ T cells sorted from blood. The receptors here all came from a man aged 18 to 30 in good health. CDR3s include the opening cysteine and the closing phenylalanine or tryptophan. A D gene is named only where the DNA matches it firmly.

CDR3: CASSQLGQPQHF
D: NA
V: TRBV27

CDR3: CASSSETEAIEAFF
D: NA
V: TRBV5-6

CDR3: CASSLVQIQETQYF
D: NA
V: TRBV7-9

CDR3: CASQQGPNEQYF
D: NA
V: TRBV27

CDR3: CSVEDLSGVPGELFF
D: NA
V: TRBV29-1

CDR3: CASSSGGQETQYF
D: NA
V: TRBV7-9

CDR3: CASSSRSSLYNSPLHF
D: NA
V: TRBV7-2

CDR3: CASSQDQFYEQYF
D: NA
V: TRBV4-3

CDR3: CASSLAGWVEETQYF
D: NA
V: TRBV7-9

CDR3: CASTAFSGGYTF
D: NA
V: TRBV5-6

CDR3: CARQGSNYEQYF
D: TRBD1
V: TRBV2

CDR3: CASSLIRSGTGSPIEQYF
D: TRBD1
V: TRBV27

CDR3: CASSQGWFGTGVVGEQYF
D: TRBD1
V: TRBV4-1

CDR3: CASSTLTGTSYEQYF
D: NA
V: TRBV6-6

CDR3: CASSPGYNSPLHF
D: NA
V: TRBV5-6

CDR3: CASSSGLSTYEQYF
D: NA
V: TRBV5-6

CDR3: CASSRGKGGTDTQYF
D: NA
V: TRBV2

CDR3: CASSQDEEWVRQPQHF
D: NA
V: TRBV4-1

CDR3: CASSPRGGGDYGYTF
D: TRBD1
V: TRBV27